This TCR beta chain was documented in a study of cytotoxic CD8 clonotypes in ibrutinib-treated CLL. In germline, CDR1 is GTSNPN, CDR2 SVGIG (reference sequence). The length of the CDR3 is 12 residues. Deletions cut 3 bases from V and 1 base from J, with 6 bases between. Clones were sequenced by immunoSEQ multiplex PCR, and TCRdb holds only the in-frame ones, with some missing. This sample has around 27,000 clones, with approximately 67% found just once. This TCR was recovered from a human donor with chronic lymphocytic leukemia. This specimen consisted of PBMCs, obtained at disease progression, from a patient treated with ibrutinib. The chain joins TRBV30 to TRBJ2-5; D unresolved. The CDR3 here is CAWRQTQETQYF. The CDR3 nucleotides are TGTGCCTGGAGACAGACCCAAGAGACCCAGTACTTC.